Following are 25 T cell receptor beta chains from one sample sequenced in a study of cytomegalovirus exposure and HLA in healthy donors. Researchers ran the PCR with 60 Vbeta and 13 Jbeta primers. The protocol was immunoSEQ multiplex PCR, while the TCRdb copy is restricted to in-frame clones and leaves out a portion. The data contain about 150,000 clones, approximately 86% of them singletons. Sequencing was carried out using PBMCs. Source of these receptors: a woman aged 45-59 years in good health and CMV-seropositive.

V usage is TRBV6-1 and J usage is TRBJ2-3; D gene uncertain. The V gene lost 3 bases and the J gene lost 4 bases, with 8 bases spanning the gap. The CDR3 loop spans 13 amino acids. Germline V lookup: CDR1 MNHNS, CDR2 SASEGT. CDR3 nucleotide sequence: TGTGCCAGCAGTGACCGGTGGTCAGATACGCAGTATTTT. As protein: CASSDRWSDTQYF.

The chain joins TRBV7-8 to TRBJ1-1, with D possibly matching TRBD1 (5 bases). Trimming stripped 3 bases from V and 0 bases from J, with 17 bases between. This CDR3 region has 17 residues. Germline loops: CDR1 SGHVS, CDR2 FQNEAQ. This CDR3 reads CASSFATGRGLNTEAFF. For the CDR3, the DNA is TGTGCCAGCAGCTTCGCAACGGGGAGGGGCCTGAACACTGAAGCTTTCTTT.

The chain carries TRBV27 and TRBJ2-1; maybe TRBD2 (6 bases). Trimming left V 7 bases short and J 5 bases short, with 12 bases between. CDR1 is MNHEY, CDR2 SMNVEV, per germline (reference sequence). The CDR3 spans 13 residues. CDR3 in DNA: TGTGCCAGCACCATAGGAGGGGACAATGAGCAGTTCTTC. Amino acid sequence: CASTIGGDNEQFF.

This clone was counted only a few times. The V gene is TRBV30, the J gene TRBJ1-1; unclear D gene. The V gene lost 2 bases and the J gene lost 0 bases, with 4 bases spanning the gap. Germline V gene lookup returns CDR1 GTSNPN and CDR2 SVGIG (reference sequence). The CDR3 covers 12 residues. The CDR3 spells CAWSSMNTEAFF. The CDR3 nucleotides read TGTGCCTGGAGTTCCATGAACACTGAAGCTTTCTTT.

The table lists this clone with a count of one. The chain employs TRBV7-8 and TRBJ1-5; a possible D gene is TRBD1 (5 bases). The V end lost 2 bases, the J end lost 4 bases, and 9 bases lay between the germline ends. The CDR3 has 14 amino acids. Germline V gene data show CDR1 as SGHVS and CDR2 as FQNEAQ. The CDR3 region has the DNA TGTGCCAGCAGCTTAAGACAGATAAATCAGCCCCAGCATTTT. Amino acids: CASSLRQINQPQHF.

The chain employs TRBV18 and TRBJ1-1; possibly TRBD1 for D (5 bases). Germline CDR1 reads KGHSH; CDR2 reads LQKENI. The CDR3 has 16 amino acids. V was cut by 3 bases and J by 2 bases, with 16 bases left in between. In DNA, the CDR3 is TGTGCCAGCTCACCGTATTTAGGGGACTTAAACACTGAAGCTTTCTTT. Protein sequence: CASSPYLGDLNTEAFF.

The genes are TRBV21-1 and TRBJ1-6; the table's D call TRBD1 went unverified against the DNA. TRBV21-1 is a pseudogene locus. The CDR3 runs to 16 residues. The CDR3 loop reads CASSDLNRAYNSPLHF. CDR3 nucleotides: TGTGCCAGCAGCGACCTGAACAGGGCCTATAATTCACCCCTCCACTTT.

The V gene is TRBV6-1, the J gene TRBJ2-7, with 7 bases aligning to TRBD2. CDR3 length: 13 residues. Trimming removed 6 bases from V and 3 bases from J; junction bases left unmatched: 5. Germline loops: CDR1 MNHNS, CDR2 SASEGT. CDR3 sequence (DNA): TGTGCCAGCAGCTCCTGGGGGGGCTACGAGCAGTACTTC. Its protein is CASSSWGGYEQYF.

This sequence joins TRBV18 and TRBJ1-1; the D gene is possibly TRBD1 (6 bases). Trimming pared 2 bases from V and 2 bases from J, leaving 12 bases between. The CDR3 is made up of 15 amino acids. The germline gives CDR1 KGHSH, CDR2 LQKENI. The CDR3 DNA is TGTGCCAGCTCACCATCAGTGACAGGCAACACTGAAGCTTTCTTT. Its protein product is CASSPSVTGNTEAFF.

The chain has TRBV7-8 and TRBJ2-7, with TRBD2 matching over 8 bases. Per the germline V gene, CDR1 is SGHVS and CDR2 is FQNEAQ. V gave up 1 base and J gave up 1 base; unmatched junction bases: 0. The CDR3 totals 14 residues. For the CDR3, the DNA is TGTGCCAGCAGCTTAGTAGCGGGGTCCTACGAGCAGTACTTC. Its translation is CASSLVAGSYEQYF.

The V and J genes are TRBV7-9 and TRBJ1-4; possibly TRBD1 for D (6 bases). Trimming took 5 bases from V and 8 from J, leaving 18 bases between them. Germline V lookup: CDR1 SEHNR, CDR2 FQNEAQ (reference sequence). The CDR3 contains 15 residues. The CDR3 nucleotides read TGTGCCAGCAGCAAACTACAGGGCTCGGCCGAAAAACTGTTTTTT. This gives the protein CASSKLQGSAEKLFF.

This clone was detected only a few times. The rearrangement joins TRBV7-8 to TRBJ1-1; TRBD1 aligns across 11 bases. CDR1 and CDR2 (germline): SGHVS, FQNEAQ. This CDR3 is built from 17 residues. V was clipped by 5 bases and J by 5 bases; unmatched bases: 13. The CDR3 sequence: CASSLKNPGTGGTEAFF. The CDR3 DNA sequence: TGTGCCAGCAGCCTAAAAAACCCCGGGACAGGGGGAACTGAAGCTTTCTTT.

The chain links TRBV2 to TRBJ2-1; the D gene is possibly TRBD2 (6 bases). Between the trimmed V and J ends, which lost 2 bases and 5 bases, there was a span of 10 bases. Per the germline V gene, CDR1 is SNHLY and CDR2 is FYNNEI. The CDR3 totals 14 residues. The CDR3 region is CASSEPWGDNEQFF. CDR3 nucleotide sequence: TGTGCCAGCAGTGAACCCTGGGGGGACAATGAGCAGTTCTTC.

The genes are TRBV29-1 and TRBJ2-1, with TRBD2 identical over 12 bases. The CDR3 runs to 18 residues. Trimming removed 4 bases from V and 4 bases from J; junction bases left unmatched: 14. The V gene's germline CDR1 is SQVTM and CDR2 ANQGSEA. Here the CDR3 reads CSVVGPRASGGVYNEQFF. The CDR3 coding sequence is TGCAGCGTTGTAGGGCCCCGGGCTAGCGGGGGGGTATACAATGAGCAGTTCTTC.

This chain joins TRBV27 and TRBJ1-1; the D gene is possibly TRBD1 (5 bases). The CDR3 contains 14 residues. The germline gives CDR1 MNHEY, CDR2 SMNVEV (reference sequence). The ends were cut back, 0 bases at V and 0 bases at J, with 5 bases in the middle. The CDR3 spells CASSLSTVNTEAFF. The CDR3 nucleotides read TGTGCCAGCAGTTTATCGACAGTGAACACTGAAGCTTTCTTT.

The V call is TRBV6-5, the J call TRBJ2-7; 10 bases fit TRBD1. Losses at the gene ends were 5 bases for V and 1 base for J; bases not matched to a gene: 5. The CDR3 runs 15 residues. The germline V gene has CDR1 MNHEY and CDR2 SVGAGI. CDR3 region: CASSRGQGGSYEQYF. The CDR3 coding sequence is TGTGCCAGCAGTAGAGGACAGGGGGGTTCCTACGAGCAGTACTTC.

DNA of the CDR3: TGTGCCAGCAGCTTGGCTGGGCTAGCGGGGATCTACGAGCAGTACTTC. This codes for CASSLAGLAGIYEQYF. This rearrangement joins TRBV5-4 to TRBJ2-7; 9 bases match TRBD2. With 0 bases clipped from V and 3 bases from J, the junction kept 7 bases outside the gene matches. This CDR3 spans 16 amino acids. Germline V CDR1 and CDR2: SGHNT, YYREEE (reference sequence).

The chain links TRBV30 to TRBJ2-1; 11 bases fit TRBD2. The germline gives CDR1 GTSNPN, CDR2 SVGIG (reference sequence). After removal of 5 bases from V and 4 bases from J, the junction contained 10 bases not matched to a gene. This CDR3 has 16 amino acids. CDR3 amino acids: CAWASGGPSIYNEQFF. The DNA of the CDR3 is TGTGCCTGGGCTAGCGGGGGGCCCTCGATATACAATGAGCAGTTCTTC. Variable domain in full (rest from reference TRBV30 and TRBJ2-1): SQTIHQWPATLVQPVGSPLSLECTVEGTSNPNLYWYRQAAGRGLQLLFYSVGIGQISSEVPQNLSASRPQDRQFILSSKKLLLSDSGFYLCAWASGGPSIYNEQFFGPGTRLTVL.

This clone was found a few times. The chain uses TRBV9 and TRBJ1-4; a weak D match, TRBD1 (5 bases). The CDR3 has 17 amino acids. Per germline, CDR1 SGDLS and CDR2 YYNGEE. V dropped 0 bases and J dropped 0 bases, with 12 bases sitting between them. CDR3 nucleotide sequence: TGTGCCAGCAGCGTAGGAGGACACTTTACAACTAATGAAAAACTGTTTTTT. It encodes CASSVGGHFTTNEKLFF.

The V call is TRBV2, the J call TRBJ2-3, with D possibly matching TRBD1 (5 bases). Germline loops: CDR1 SNHLY, CDR2 FYNNEI. CDR3 length: 14 residues. The ends were cut back, 4 bases at V and 2 bases at J, with 10 bases in the middle. CDR3: CASSAATATDTQYF. The CDR3 bases are TGTGCCAGCAGTGCTGCGACAGCCACAGATACGCAGTATTTT.

In this sample, this clone turned up once. Written as DNA, the CDR3 is TGCAGCGTTGAAAAGAGCGTCGGAGACGAGCAGTACTTC. It yields the protein CSVEKSVGDEQYF. The chain recombines TRBV29-1 with TRBJ2-7; D not resolved. V shed 2 bases and J shed 5 bases, with 13 bases lying between them. Germline-derived CDR1 and CDR2 are SQVTM and ANQGSEA. This CDR3 is built from 13 residues.

The V gene is TRBV19, the J gene TRBJ1-2, with a tentative D call TRBD1 (5 bases). The V end was cut by 4 bases, the J end by 4 bases, with 13 bases between. Per germline, CDR1 LNHDA and CDR2 SQIVND (reference sequence). The CDR3 consists of 14 residues. The CDR3 protein is CASSKQASGYGYTF. The CDR3 DNA reads TGTGCCAGTAGTAAACAGGCATCGGGCTATGGCTACACCTTC. Drawing the rest from reference TRBV19 and TRBJ1-2, the complete variable domain is DGGITQSPKYLFRKEGQNVTLSCEQNLNHDAMYWYRQDPGQGLRLIYYSQIVNDFQKGDIAEGYSVSREKKESFPLTVTSAQKNPTAFYLCASSKQASGYGYTFGSGTRLTVV.

This clone has more than one count but fewer than ten. The chain joins TRBV7-3 to TRBJ2-1; 9 positions agree with TRBD2. J was trimmed by 2 bases and V by 5 bases; bases with no gene match: 4. CDR1 is SGHTA, CDR2 FQGTGA, per germline. This CDR3 comprises 15 residues. The CDR3 sequence is CASSPASGTYNEQFF. Written as DNA, the CDR3 is TGTGCCAGCAGCCCTGCTAGCGGGACCTACAATGAGCAGTTCTTC.

About this clone itself: This CDR3 is also generated by other DNA sequences in the sample. The V call is TRBV10-1, the J call TRBJ2-2; TRBD1 might be the D (5 bases). The CDR3 covers 13 residues. Germline V gene sequence: CDR1 WNHNN, CDR2 SYGVQD (reference sequence). V shed 2 bases and J shed 5 bases, with 6 bases lying between them. Here the CDR3 DNA reads TGCGCCAGCAGTGAGAGGGGAACCGGGGAGCTGTTTTTT. Translating gives CASSERGTGELFF.

The chain uses TRBV6-1 and TRBJ1-5, with D unclear. Trimming removed 6 bases from V and 3 bases from J, with 12 bases in between. The CDR3 contains 14 residues. The germline V gene has CDR1 MNHNS and CDR2 SASEGT. The CDR3 bases are TGTGCCAGCAGACCCAACAGTTCCAATCAGCCCCAGCATTTT. Protein sequence: CASRPNSSNQPQHF.